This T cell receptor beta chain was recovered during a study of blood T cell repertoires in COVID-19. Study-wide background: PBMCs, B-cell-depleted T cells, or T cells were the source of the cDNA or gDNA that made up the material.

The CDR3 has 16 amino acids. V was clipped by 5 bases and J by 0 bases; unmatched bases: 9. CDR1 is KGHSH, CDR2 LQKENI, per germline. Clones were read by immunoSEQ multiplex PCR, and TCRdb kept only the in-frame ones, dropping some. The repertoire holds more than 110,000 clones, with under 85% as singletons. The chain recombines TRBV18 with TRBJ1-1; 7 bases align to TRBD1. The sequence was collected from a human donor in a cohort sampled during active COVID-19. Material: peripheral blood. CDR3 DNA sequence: TGTGCCAGCTCAGCACAGGGGATGAGGATGAACACTGAAGCTTTCTTT. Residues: CASSAQGMRMNTEAFF.